This TCR beta chain is from a study of blood T cell repertoires in COVID-19. Study information: In each case, the material was cDNA or gDNA derived from T cells, B-cell-depleted T cells, or PBMCs.

Seattle patients were enrolled during active infection and followed longitudinally. CDR1 and CDR2 (germline): KGHDR, SFDVKD. CDR3 length equals 15 residues. The J segment lost 4 bases and the V segment lost 9 bases, leaving 10 bases of the junction unmatched. Per the authors' pipeline: Amplification of reference gene primers provided the estimated nucleated cell counts. Clones were read by immunoSEQ multiplex PCR, and TCRdb kept only the in-frame ones, dropping some. V and J calls plus clone size are reproduced from that table; the DNA served to infer D and trimming. This sample has hundreds of thousands of clones, with 80% to 95% found just once.

Specimen: peripheral blood. The J gene is TRBJ2-3, the V gene TRBV24-1; 9 nucleotides line up with TRBD1. The receptor comes from a man aged 60 to 75 with COVID-19, enrolled during active disease. The CDR3 region has the DNA TGTGCCACCTCTGCGCCGGACAGGGGAGCAGATACGCAGTATTTT. It translates to CATSAPDRGADTQYF.